This section outlines one T cell receptor beta chain sequence together with its context. As yet, its antigen is unknown. The source of the sample is a study of breast tumors, draining lymph nodes, adjacent tissues. Study results and limitations: Compared with basal-like, luminal-like tumors shared significantly more repertoire with nontumor tissue. Findings are consistent with lymph node origin and intratumoral expansion of most tumor T cells. Tumor TCR diversity was below lymph nodes but above nontumor tissue.

Trimming cost V 4 bases and J 7 bases, with 8 bases left between them. Germline CDR1 SGHKS, CDR2 YYEKEE (reference sequence). The CDR3 has 12 amino acids. TCRdb used MiXCR to reprocess the multiplex PCR reads, holding one entry per CDR3 protein. The sample yields fewer than 15,000 distinct CDR3 sequences, around 52% seen once. This clonotype originated in a female donor with breast cancer. Some clones in this sample may be carry-over from other donors' samples. Sequencing used tumor-adjacent breast tissue. The chain joins TRBV5-5 to TRBJ1-4; D call uncertain. CDR3 in amino acids: CASSKMVEKLFF. The CDR3, as DNA: TGTGCCAGCAGCAAGATGGTTGAAAAACTGTTTTTT. Together with reference TRBV5-5 and TRBJ1-4, the CDR3 gives the full variable domain: DAGVTQSPTHLIKTRGQQVTLRCSPISGHKSVSWYQQVLGQGPQFIFQYYEKEERGRGNFPDRFSARQFPNYSSELNVNALLLGDSALYLCASSKMVEKLFFGSGTQLSVL.